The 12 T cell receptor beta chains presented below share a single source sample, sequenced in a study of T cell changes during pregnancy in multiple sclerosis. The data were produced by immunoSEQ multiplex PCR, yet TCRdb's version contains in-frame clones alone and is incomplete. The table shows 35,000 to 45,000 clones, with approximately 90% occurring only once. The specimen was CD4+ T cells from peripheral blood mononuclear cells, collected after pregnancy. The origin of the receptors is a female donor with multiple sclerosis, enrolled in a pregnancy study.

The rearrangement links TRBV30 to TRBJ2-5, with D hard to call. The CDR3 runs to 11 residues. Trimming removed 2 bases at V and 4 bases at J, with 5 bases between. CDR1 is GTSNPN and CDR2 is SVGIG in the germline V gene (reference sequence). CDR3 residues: CAWSPGETQYF. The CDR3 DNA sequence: TGTGCCTGGAGTCCCGGAGAGACCCAGTACTTC.

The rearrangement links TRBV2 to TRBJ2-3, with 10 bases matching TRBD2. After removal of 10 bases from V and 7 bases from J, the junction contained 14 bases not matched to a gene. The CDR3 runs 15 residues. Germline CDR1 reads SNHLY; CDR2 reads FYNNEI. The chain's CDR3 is CATRLVLAGKYTQYF. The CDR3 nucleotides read TGTGCCACCAGGCTGGTACTAGCGGGGAAGTATACGCAGTATTTT.

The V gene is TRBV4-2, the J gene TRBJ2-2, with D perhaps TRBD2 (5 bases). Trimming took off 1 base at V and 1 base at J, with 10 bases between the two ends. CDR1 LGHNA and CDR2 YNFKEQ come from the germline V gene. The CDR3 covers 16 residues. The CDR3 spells CASSQGSGGNTGELFF. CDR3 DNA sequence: TGTGCCAGCAGCCAAGGCTCCGGAGGGAACACCGGGGAGCTGTTTTTT.

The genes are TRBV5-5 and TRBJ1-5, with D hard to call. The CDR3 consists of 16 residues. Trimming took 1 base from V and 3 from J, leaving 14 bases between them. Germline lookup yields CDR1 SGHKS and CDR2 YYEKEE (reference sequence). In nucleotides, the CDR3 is TGTGCCAGCAGCTTGTGGTCATCAGGCTACAATCAGCCCCAGCATTTT. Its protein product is CASSLWSSGYNQPQHF.

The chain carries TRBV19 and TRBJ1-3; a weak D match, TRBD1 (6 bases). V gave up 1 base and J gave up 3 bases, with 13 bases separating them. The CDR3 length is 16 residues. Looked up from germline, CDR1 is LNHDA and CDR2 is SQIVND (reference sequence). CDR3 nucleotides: TGTGCCAGTAGTATAGGGCGGGGGGCATATGGAAACACCATATATTTT. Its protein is CASSIGRGAYGNTIYF.

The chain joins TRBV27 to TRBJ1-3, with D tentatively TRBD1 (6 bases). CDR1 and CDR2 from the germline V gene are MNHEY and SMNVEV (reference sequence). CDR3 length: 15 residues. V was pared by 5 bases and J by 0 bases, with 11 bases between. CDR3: CASSRTVASGNTIYF. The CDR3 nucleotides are TGTGCCAGCAGTAGGACAGTTGCCTCTGGAAACACCATATATTTT.

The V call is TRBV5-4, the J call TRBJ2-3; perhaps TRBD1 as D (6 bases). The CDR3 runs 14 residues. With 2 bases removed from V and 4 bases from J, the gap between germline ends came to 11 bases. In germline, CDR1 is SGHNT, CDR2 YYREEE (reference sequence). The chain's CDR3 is CASSFDRSPDTQYF. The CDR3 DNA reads TGTGCCAGCAGCTTCGACAGGTCCCCAGATACGCAGTATTTT.

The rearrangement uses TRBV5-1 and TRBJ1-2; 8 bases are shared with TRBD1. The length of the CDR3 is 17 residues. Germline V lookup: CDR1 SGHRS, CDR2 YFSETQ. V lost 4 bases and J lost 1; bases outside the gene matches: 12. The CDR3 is CASSGGQGGGFNYGYTF. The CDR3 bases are TGCGCCAGCAGCGGAGGACAGGGAGGGGGTTTTAACTATGGCTACACCTTC.

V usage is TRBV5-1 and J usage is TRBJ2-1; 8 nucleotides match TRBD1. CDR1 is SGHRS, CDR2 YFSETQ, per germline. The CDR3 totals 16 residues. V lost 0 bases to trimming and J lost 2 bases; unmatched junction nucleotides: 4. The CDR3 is CASSLGDRGPYNEQFF. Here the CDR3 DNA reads TGCGCCAGCAGCTTGGGTGACAGGGGCCCCTACAATGAGCAGTTCTTC.

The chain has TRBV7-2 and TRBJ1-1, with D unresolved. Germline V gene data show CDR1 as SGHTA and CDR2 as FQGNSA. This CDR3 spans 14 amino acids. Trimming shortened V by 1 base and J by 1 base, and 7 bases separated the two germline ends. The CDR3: CASSLGPGNTEAFF. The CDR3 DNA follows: TGTGCCAGCAGCTTAGGGCCGGGGAACACTGAAGCTTTCTTT.

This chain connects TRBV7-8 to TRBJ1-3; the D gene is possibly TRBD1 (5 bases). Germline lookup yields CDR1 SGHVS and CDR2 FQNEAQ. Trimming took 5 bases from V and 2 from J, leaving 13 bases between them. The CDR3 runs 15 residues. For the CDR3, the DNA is TGTGCCAGCAGCCTATGGGGCAGGGCTGGAAACACCATATATTTT. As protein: CASSLWGRAGNTIYF.

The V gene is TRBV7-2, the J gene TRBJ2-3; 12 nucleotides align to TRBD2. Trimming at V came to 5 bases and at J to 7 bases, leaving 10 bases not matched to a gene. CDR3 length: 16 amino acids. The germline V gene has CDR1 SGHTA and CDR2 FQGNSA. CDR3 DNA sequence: TGTGCCAGCAGCACAGCTAGCGGGGGGGCCCGCCATACGCAGTATTTT. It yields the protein CASSTASGGARHTQYF. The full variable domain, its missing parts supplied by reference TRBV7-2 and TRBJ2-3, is GAGVSQSPSNKVTEKGKDVELRCDPISGHTALYWYRQSLGQGLEFLIYFQGNSAPDKSGLPSDRFSAERTGGSVSTLTIQRTQQEDSAVYLCASSTASGGARHTQYFGPGTRLTVL.